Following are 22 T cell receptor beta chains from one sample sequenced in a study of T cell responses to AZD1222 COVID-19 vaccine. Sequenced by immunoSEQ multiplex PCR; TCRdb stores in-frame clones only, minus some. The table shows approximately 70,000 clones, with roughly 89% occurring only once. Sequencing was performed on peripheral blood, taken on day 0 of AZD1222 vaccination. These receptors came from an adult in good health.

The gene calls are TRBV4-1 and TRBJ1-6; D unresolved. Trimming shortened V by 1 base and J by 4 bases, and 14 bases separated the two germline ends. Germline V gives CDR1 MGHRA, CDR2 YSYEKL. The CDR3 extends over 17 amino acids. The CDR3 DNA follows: TGCGCCAGCAGCCAAGGGTCCTCTGGGAGTTATAATTCACCCCTCCACTTT. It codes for CASSQGSSGSYNSPLHF.

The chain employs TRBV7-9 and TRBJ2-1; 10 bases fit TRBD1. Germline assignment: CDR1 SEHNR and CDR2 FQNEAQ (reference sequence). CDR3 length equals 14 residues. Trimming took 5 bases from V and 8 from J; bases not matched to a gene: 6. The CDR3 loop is CASSRRDRGYEQFF. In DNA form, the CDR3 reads TGTGCCAGCAGCCGTCGGGACAGGGGTTATGAGCAGTTCTTC.

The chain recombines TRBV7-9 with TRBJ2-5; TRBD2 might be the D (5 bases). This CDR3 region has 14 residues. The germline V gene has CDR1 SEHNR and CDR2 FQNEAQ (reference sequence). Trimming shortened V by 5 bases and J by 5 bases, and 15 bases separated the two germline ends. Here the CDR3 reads CASSTSTSPETQYF. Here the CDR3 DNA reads TGTGCCAGCAGCACCTCAACTAGTCCTGAGACCCAGTACTTC.

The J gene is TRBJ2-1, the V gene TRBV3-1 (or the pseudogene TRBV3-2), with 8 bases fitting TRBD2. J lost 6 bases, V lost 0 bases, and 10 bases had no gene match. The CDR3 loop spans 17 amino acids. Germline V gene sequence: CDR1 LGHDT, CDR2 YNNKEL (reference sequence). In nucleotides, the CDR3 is TGTGCCAGCAGCCAAGATTCTTTAGCGGGGATCTTCAATGAGCAGTTCTTC. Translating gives CASSQDSLAGIFNEQFF.

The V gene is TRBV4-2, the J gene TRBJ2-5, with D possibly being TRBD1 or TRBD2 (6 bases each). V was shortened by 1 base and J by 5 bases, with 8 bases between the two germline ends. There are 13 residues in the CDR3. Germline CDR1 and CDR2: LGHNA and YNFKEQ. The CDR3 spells CASSQAGGETQYF. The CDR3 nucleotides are TGTGCCAGCAGCCAAGCCGGGGGCGAGACCCAGTACTTC.

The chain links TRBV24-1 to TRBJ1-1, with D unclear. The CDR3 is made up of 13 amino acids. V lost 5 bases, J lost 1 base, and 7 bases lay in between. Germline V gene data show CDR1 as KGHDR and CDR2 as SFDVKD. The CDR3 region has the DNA TGTGCCACCAGTGGACGGGGGAACACTGAAGCTTTCTTT. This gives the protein CATSGRGNTEAFF.

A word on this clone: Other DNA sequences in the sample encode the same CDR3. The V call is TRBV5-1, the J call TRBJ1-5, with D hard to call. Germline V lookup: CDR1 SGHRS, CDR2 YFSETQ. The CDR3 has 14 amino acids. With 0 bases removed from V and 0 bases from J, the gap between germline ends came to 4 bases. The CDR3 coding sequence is TGCGCCAGCAGCTTGGGTGGTAGCAATCAGCCCCAGCATTTT. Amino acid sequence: CASSLGGSNQPQHF.

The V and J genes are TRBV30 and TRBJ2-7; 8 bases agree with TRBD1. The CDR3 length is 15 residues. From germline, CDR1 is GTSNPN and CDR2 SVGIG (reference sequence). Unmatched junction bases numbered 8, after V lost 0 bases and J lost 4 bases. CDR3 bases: TGTGCCTGGAGTGTACGAGTCAGGGGGCATTACGAGCAGTACTTC. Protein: CAWSVRVRGHYEQYF.

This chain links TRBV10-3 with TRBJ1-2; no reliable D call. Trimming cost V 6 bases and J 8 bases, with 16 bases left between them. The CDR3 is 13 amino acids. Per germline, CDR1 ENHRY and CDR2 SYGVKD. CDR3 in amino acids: CAISLEPSGGYTF. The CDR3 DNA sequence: TGTGCCATCAGCCTCGAACCTAGCGGGGGCTACACCTTC.

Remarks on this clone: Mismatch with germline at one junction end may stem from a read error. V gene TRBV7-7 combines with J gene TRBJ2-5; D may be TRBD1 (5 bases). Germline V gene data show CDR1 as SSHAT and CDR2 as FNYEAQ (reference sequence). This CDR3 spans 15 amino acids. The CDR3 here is CASSPRSGSSETQYF. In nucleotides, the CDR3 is TGTGCTAGCAGCCCGCGATCAGGGTCCTCGGAGACCCAGTACTTC. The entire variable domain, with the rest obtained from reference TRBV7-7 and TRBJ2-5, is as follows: GAGVSQSPRYKVTKRGQDVTLRCDPISSHATLYWYQQALGQGPEFLTYFNYEAQPDKSGLPSDRFSAERPEGSISTLTIQRTEQRDSAMYRCASSPRSGSSETQYFGPGTRLLVL.

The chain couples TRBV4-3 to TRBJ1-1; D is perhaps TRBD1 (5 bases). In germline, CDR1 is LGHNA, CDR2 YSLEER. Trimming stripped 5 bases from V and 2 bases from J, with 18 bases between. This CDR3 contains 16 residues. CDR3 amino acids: CASSYTWGLGNTEAFF. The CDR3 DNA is TGCGCCAGCAGCTACACATGGGGGTTGGGAAACACTGAAGCTTTCTTT.

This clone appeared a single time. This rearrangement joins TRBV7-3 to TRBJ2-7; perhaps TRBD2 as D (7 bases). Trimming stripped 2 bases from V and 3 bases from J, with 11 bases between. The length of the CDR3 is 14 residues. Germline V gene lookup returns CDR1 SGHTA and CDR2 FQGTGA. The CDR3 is CASSLAGGHYEQYF. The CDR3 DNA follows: TGTGCCAGCAGCTTAGCCGGGGGGCACTACGAGCAGTACTTC.

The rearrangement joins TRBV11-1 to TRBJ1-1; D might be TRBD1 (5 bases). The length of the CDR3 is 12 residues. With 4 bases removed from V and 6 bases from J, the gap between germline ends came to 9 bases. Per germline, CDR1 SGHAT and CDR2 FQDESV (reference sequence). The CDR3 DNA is TGTGCCAGCAGCTCGGGGCTCGCTGAAGCTTTCTTT. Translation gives CASSSGLAEAFF.

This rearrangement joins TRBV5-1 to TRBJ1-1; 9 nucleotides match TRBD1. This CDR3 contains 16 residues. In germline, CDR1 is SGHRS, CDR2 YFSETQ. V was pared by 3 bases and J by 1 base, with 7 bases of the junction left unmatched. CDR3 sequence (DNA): TGCGCCAGCAGCTCGGGACAGGGATTCCAGAACACTGAAGCTTTCTTT. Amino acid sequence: CASSSGQGFQNTEAFF. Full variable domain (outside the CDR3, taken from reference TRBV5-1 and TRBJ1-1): KAGVTQTPRYLIKTRGQQVTLSCSPISGHRSVSWYQQTPGQGLQFLFEYFSETQRNKGNFPGRFSGRQFSNSRSEMNVSTLELGDSALYLCASSSGQGFQNTEAFFGQGTRLTVV.

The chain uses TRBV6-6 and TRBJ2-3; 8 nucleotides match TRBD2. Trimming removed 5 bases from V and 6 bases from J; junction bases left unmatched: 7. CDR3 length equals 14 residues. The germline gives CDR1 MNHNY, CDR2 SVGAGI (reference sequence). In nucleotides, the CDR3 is TGTGCCAGCAGTCCCGGGGGGGCAGCCGATACGCAGTATTTT. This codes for CASSPGGAADTQYF.

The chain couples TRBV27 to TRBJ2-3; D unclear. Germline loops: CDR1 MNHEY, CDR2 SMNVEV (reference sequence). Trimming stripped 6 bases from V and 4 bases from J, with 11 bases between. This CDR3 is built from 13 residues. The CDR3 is CASRPTGSDTQYF. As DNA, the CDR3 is TGTGCCAGCAGACCGACGGGTTCAGATACGCAGTATTTT.

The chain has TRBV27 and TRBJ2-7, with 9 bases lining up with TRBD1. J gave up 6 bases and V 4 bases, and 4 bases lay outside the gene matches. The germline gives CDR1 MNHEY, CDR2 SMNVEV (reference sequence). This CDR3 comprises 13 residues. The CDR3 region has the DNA TGTGCCAGCAGTTCCCCGGACAGGGGCGAGCAGTACTTC. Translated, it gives CASSSPDRGEQYF.

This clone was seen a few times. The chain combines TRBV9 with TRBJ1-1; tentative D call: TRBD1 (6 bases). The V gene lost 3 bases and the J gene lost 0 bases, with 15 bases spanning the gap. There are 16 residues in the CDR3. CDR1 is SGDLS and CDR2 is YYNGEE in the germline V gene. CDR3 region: CASSARDIFLNTEAFF. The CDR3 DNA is TGTGCCAGCAGCGCCCGGGACATATTCCTGAACACTGAAGCTTTCTTT.

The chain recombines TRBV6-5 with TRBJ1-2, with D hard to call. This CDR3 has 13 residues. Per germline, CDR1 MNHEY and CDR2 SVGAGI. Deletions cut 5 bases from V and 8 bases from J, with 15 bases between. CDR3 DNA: TGTGCCAGCAGTACGGCAATTCTATACGGCTACACCTTC. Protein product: CASSTAILYGYTF.

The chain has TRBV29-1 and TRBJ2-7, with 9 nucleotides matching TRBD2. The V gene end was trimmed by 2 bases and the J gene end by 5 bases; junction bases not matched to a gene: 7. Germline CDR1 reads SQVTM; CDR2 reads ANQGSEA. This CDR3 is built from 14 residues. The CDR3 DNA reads TGCAGCGTTGAAAGCGGGGGGTCTTTCGACGAGCAGTACTTC. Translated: CSVESGGSFDEQYF.

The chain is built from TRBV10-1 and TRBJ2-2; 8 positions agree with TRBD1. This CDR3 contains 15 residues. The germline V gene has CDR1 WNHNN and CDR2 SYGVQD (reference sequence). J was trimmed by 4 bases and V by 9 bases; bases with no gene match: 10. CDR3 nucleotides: TGCGCCAGTTCCCCTCCGGACAGGGCCACCGGGGAGCTGTTTTTT. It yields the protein CASSPPDRATGELFF.

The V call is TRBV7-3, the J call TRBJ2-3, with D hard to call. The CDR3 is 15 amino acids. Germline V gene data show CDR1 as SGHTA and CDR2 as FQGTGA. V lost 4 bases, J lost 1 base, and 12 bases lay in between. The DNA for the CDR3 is TGTGCCAGCAGCTCTGCCCTACGGGGCACAGATACGCAGTATTTT. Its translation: CASSSALRGTDTQYF. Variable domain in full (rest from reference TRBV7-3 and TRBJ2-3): GAGVSQTPSNKVTEKGKYVELRCDPISGHTALYWYRQSLGQGPEFLIYFQGTGAADDSGLPNDRFFAVRPEGSVSTLKIQRTERGDSAVYLCASSSALRGTDTQYFGPGTRLTVL.